The rows below give T cell receptor beta chains drawn from one sample of a study of PD-L1 blockade in urothelial cancer. Method: immunoSEQ multiplex PCR; TCRdb's copy keeps in-frame clones and lacks some. The data contain around 34,000 clones, around four fifths of them singletons. Sample: PBMCs, taken around atezolizumab (anti-PD-L1) treatment. The source of these receptors is a man at least 80 years old with urothelial cancer. Both conserved end residues are part of each CDR3. The D gene is left open where the match is weak. Clone size is given for some rows only: seen once, a few or many times, or a class if the clone is expanded.

CDR3aa: CASSERGSSSYEQYF; CDR3nt: TGTGCCAGCAGTGAAAGAGGGAGTAGCTCCTACGAGCAGTACTTC; abundance: once; d_gene: -; j_gene: TRBJ2-7; v_gene: TRBV2
CDR3aa: CASSPGQGPYEQYF; CDR3nt: TGTGCCAGCTCGCCTGGACAGGGCCCCTACGAGCAGTACTTC; abundance: -; d_gene: TRBD1; j_gene: TRBJ2-7; v_gene: TRBV18
CDR3aa: CATSSDRTYGYTF; CDR3nt: TGTGCCACCAGCAGTGACAGGACTTATGGCTACACCTTC; abundance: -; d_gene: -; j_gene: TRBJ1-2; v_gene: TRBV15
CDR3aa: CASSIIAGGVDTQYF; CDR3nt: TGTGCCAGTAGTATAATAGCGGGAGGGGTCGATACGCAGTATTTT; abundance: -; d_gene: TRBD2; j_gene: TRBJ2-3; v_gene: TRBV19
CDR3aa: CASSLNGGGQETQYF; CDR3nt: TGTGCCAGTAGCCTTAATGGGGGCGGGCAAGAGACCCAGTACTTC; abundance: -; d_gene: -; j_gene: TRBJ2-5; v_gene: TRBV19
CDR3aa: CAISRGGVQPYEQYF; CDR3nt: TGTGCCATCTCTCGGGGGGGGGTCCAACCCTACGAGCAGTACTTC; abundance: once; d_gene: TRBD2; j_gene: TRBJ2-7; v_gene: TRBV28
CDR3aa: CASSRDRGTQETQYF; CDR3nt: TGTGCCAGCAGCAGGGACAGGGGCACCCAAGAGACCCAGTACTTC; abundance: -; d_gene: TRBD1; j_gene: TRBJ2-5; v_gene: TRBV14
CDR3aa: CASSRGGQGVPHETQYF; CDR3nt: TGTGCCAGCAGTCGAGGGGGTCAGGGGGTCCCTCACGAGACCCAGTACTTC; abundance: -; d_gene: TRBD1; j_gene: TRBJ2-5; v_gene: TRBV11-2
CDR3aa: CSVQQATHYGYTF; CDR3nt: TGCAGCGTTCAACAGGCCACCCACTATGGCTACACCTTC; abundance: -; d_gene: -; j_gene: TRBJ1-2; v_gene: TRBV29-1
CDR3aa: CASSLAAGGTTGELFF; CDR3nt: TGCGCCAGCAGCTTGGCCGCAGGGGGGACCACCGGGGAGCTGTTTTTT; abundance: once; d_gene: -; j_gene: TRBJ2-2; v_gene: TRBV5-1
CDR3aa: CASSPMWGSGYTF; CDR3nt: TGCGCCAGCAGCCCAATGTGGGGCTCTGGCTACACCTTC; abundance: -; d_gene: -; j_gene: TRBJ1-2; v_gene: TRBV5-1
CDR3aa: CSAWGGRTAYNEQFF; CDR3nt: TGCAGCGCCTGGGGGGGGCGTACGGCCTACAATGAGCAGTTCTTC; abundance: -; d_gene: -; j_gene: TRBJ2-1; v_gene: TRBV29-1
CDR3aa: CASSPRGSGSYEQYF; CDR3nt: TGTGCCAGCAGCCCCCGGGGTAGCGGGAGTTACGAGCAGTACTTC; abundance: -; d_gene: TRBD2; j_gene: TRBJ2-7; v_gene: TRBV7-9
CDR3aa: CASRYTGELFF; CDR3nt: TGTGCCAGTAGATATACCGGGGAGCTGTTTTTT; abundance: -; d_gene: -; j_gene: TRBJ2-2; v_gene: TRBV19
CDR3aa: CASSLGGVAGNTEAFF; CDR3nt: TGTGCCAGCAGCTTAGGGGGGGTAGCAGGTAACACTGAAGCTTTCTTT; abundance: -; d_gene: -; j_gene: TRBJ1-1; v_gene: TRBV7-9
CDR3aa: CASSQDGNYGYTF; CDR3nt: TGTGCCAGCAGCCAAGACGGGAACTATGGCTACACCTTC; abundance: -; d_gene: -; j_gene: TRBJ1-2; v_gene: TRBV5-4
CDR3aa: CASGSGTGATEAFF; CDR3nt: TGTGCTAGTGGGTCCGGGACAGGGGCCACTGAAGCTTTCTTT; abundance: -; d_gene: TRBD1; j_gene: TRBJ1-1; v_gene: TRBV12-5
CDR3aa: CASREGSGSGYEQYF; CDR3nt: TGCGCCAGCCGAGAGGGTAGCGGGAGCGGGTACGAGCAGTACTTC; abundance: -; d_gene: TRBD2; j_gene: TRBJ2-7; v_gene: TRBV10-2
CDR3aa: CAWSGGRATDCTF; CDR3nt: TGTGCCTGGAGTGGGGGCAGGGCCACGGATTGCACCTTC; abundance: -; d_gene: -; j_gene: TRBJ1-2; v_gene: TRBV30
CDR3aa: CASSLGGTNTGELFF; CDR3nt: TGCGCCAGCAGCTTGGGGGGCACGAACACCGGGGAGCTGTTTTTT; abundance: once; d_gene: -; j_gene: TRBJ2-2; v_gene: TRBV5-1
CDR3aa: CASSSTGRADTEAFF; CDR3nt: TGTGCCAGCAGTTCCACCGGGAGGGCGGACACTGAAGCTTTCTTT; abundance: -; d_gene: -; j_gene: TRBJ1-1; v_gene: TRBV6-5
CDR3aa: CASSQDPSGRPNEQFF; CDR3nt: TGCGCCAGCAGCCAAGATCCTAGCGGGAGGCCAAATGAGCAGTTCTTC; abundance: -; d_gene: TRBD2; j_gene: TRBJ2-1; v_gene: TRBV4-3
CDR3aa: CSRPGGGGYTF; CDR3nt: TGCAGCCGCCCCGGGGGGGGTGGCTACACCTTC; abundance: -; d_gene: -; j_gene: TRBJ1-2; v_gene: TRBV20-1
CDR3aa: CASSQSLGQYNEKLFF; CDR3nt: TGTGCCAGCAGCCAAAGCTTAGGACAGTATAATGAAAAACTGTTTTTT; abundance: -; d_gene: -; j_gene: TRBJ1-4; v_gene: TRBV5-6
CDR3aa: CASSPRTSGNSYNEQFF; CDR3nt: TGTGCCAGCAGTCCCCGGACTAGCGGGAATTCCTACAATGAGCAGTTCTTC; abundance: -; d_gene: TRBD2; j_gene: TRBJ2-1; v_gene: TRBV27
CDR3aa: CASSQGFGRLNEQFF; CDR3nt: TGCGCCAGCAGCCAAGGATTCGGGAGGCTTAATGAGCAGTTCTTC; abundance: -; d_gene: TRBD2; j_gene: TRBJ2-1; v_gene: TRBV4-3
CDR3aa: CASSEGLSGANVLTF; CDR3nt: TGTGCCAGCAGTGAAGGGCTCTCTGGGGCCAACGTCCTGACTTTC; abundance: once; d_gene: -; j_gene: TRBJ2-6; v_gene: TRBV6-1
CDR3aa: CASSQYQGAEAFF; CDR3nt: TGCGCCAGCAGCCAGTATCAGGGGGCTGAAGCTTTCTTT; abundance: -; d_gene: TRBD1; j_gene: TRBJ1-1; v_gene: TRBV4-3
CDR3aa: CATSRDGQGGNYGYTF; CDR3nt: TGTGCCACCAGCAGAGACGGACAGGGGGGTAACTATGGCTACACCTTC; abundance: -; d_gene: TRBD1; j_gene: TRBJ1-2; v_gene: TRBV15
CDR3aa: CASSLGRRSSYNEQFF; CDR3nt: TGCGCCAGCAGCTTGGGTCGCAGGTCATCCTACAATGAGCAGTTCTTC; abundance: -; d_gene: -; j_gene: TRBJ2-1; v_gene: TRBV5-1
CDR3aa: CASRASGRANTGELFF; CDR3nt: TGTGCCAGTAGAGCTAGCGGGAGGGCGAACACCGGGGAGCTGTTTTTT; abundance: -; d_gene: TRBD2; j_gene: TRBJ2-2; v_gene: TRBV19
CDR3aa: CASNQGTGGQPQHF; CDR3nt: TGTGCCAGCAACCAAGGGACAGGAGGACAGCCCCAGCATTTT; abundance: -; d_gene: TRBD1; j_gene: TRBJ1-5; v_gene: TRBV7-2
CDR3aa: CASSVGLAGASSDTQYF; CDR3nt: TGTGCCAGCAGCGTAGGGCTAGCGGGAGCTAGCTCAGATACGCAGTATTTT; abundance: -; d_gene: TRBD2; j_gene: TRBJ2-3; v_gene: TRBV9
CDR3aa: CATRTGGVGNTIYF; CDR3nt: TGTGCCACCAGGACAGGGGGAGTTGGAAACACCATATATTTT; abundance: -; d_gene: TRBD1; j_gene: TRBJ1-3; v_gene: TRBV15
CDR3aa: CASSYRTGYGYTF; CDR3nt: TGTGCCAGCAGTTATAGGACAGGCTATGGCTACACCTTC; abundance: -; d_gene: TRBD1; j_gene: TRBJ1-2; v_gene: TRBV5-8
CDR3aa: CASRSSGGNEQFF; CDR3nt: TGTGCCAGCAGGTCCTCCGGGGGGAATGAGCAGTTCTTC; abundance: -; d_gene: TRBD2; j_gene: TRBJ2-1; v_gene: TRBV6-5
CDR3aa: CASSAPTGVRNGYTF; CDR3nt: TGTGCCAGCAGTGCTCCCACAGGGGTGAGAAATGGCTACACCTTC; abundance: -; d_gene: TRBD1; j_gene: TRBJ1-2; v_gene: TRBV25-1
CDR3aa: CSVKKGGFDEQYF; CDR3nt: TGCAGCGTTAAAAAGGGAGGGTTCGACGAGCAGTACTTC; abundance: -; d_gene: TRBD2; j_gene: TRBJ2-7; v_gene: TRBV29-1
CDR3aa: CASSVGTSGNSNTGELFF; CDR3nt: TGTGCCAGCAGCGTGGGGACTAGCGGGAACTCGAACACCGGGGAGCTGTTTTTT; abundance: -; d_gene: TRBD2; j_gene: TRBJ2-2; v_gene: TRBV9
CDR3aa: CASSLASGGPQNIQYF; CDR3nt: TGTGCCAGCAGTTTAGCCTCAGGGGGGCCCCAAAACATTCAGTACTTC; abundance: -; d_gene: -; j_gene: TRBJ2-4; v_gene: TRBV28
CDR3aa: CASSLRLAGPYEQYF; CDR3nt: TGTGCCAGCAGCCTCAGACTAGCGGGACCCTACGAGCAGTACTTC; abundance: few; d_gene: TRBD2; j_gene: TRBJ2-7; v_gene: TRBV5-5
CDR3aa: CASSDSSYEQYF; CDR3nt: TGTGCCAGCAGTGACAGCTCCTACGAGCAGTACTTC; abundance: once; d_gene: -; j_gene: TRBJ2-7; v_gene: TRBV6-6
CDR3aa: CASSLVGAPIGLFF; CDR3nt: TGTGCCAGCAGCTTAGTGGGGGCGCCGATTGGGCTGTTTTTT; abundance: -; d_gene: -; j_gene: TRBJ2-2; v_gene: TRBV11-2
CDR3aa: CASTSPSSSTEAFF; CDR3nt: TGTGCCAGCACCTCACCTAGTAGCAGCACTGAAGCTTTCTTT; abundance: -; d_gene: -; j_gene: TRBJ1-1; v_gene: TRBV7-9
CDR3aa: CASSLRLGLFYEQYF; CDR3nt: TGTGCCAGCAGCTTACGTCTTGGGCTATTCTACGAGCAGTACTTC; abundance: few; d_gene: -; j_gene: TRBJ2-7; v_gene: TRBV7-2
CDR3aa: CASSPVLAGSHEQYF; CDR3nt: TGTGCCAGCAGCCCAGTACTAGCGGGATCTCACGAGCAGTACTTC; abundance: -; d_gene: TRBD2; j_gene: TRBJ2-7; v_gene: TRBV5-4